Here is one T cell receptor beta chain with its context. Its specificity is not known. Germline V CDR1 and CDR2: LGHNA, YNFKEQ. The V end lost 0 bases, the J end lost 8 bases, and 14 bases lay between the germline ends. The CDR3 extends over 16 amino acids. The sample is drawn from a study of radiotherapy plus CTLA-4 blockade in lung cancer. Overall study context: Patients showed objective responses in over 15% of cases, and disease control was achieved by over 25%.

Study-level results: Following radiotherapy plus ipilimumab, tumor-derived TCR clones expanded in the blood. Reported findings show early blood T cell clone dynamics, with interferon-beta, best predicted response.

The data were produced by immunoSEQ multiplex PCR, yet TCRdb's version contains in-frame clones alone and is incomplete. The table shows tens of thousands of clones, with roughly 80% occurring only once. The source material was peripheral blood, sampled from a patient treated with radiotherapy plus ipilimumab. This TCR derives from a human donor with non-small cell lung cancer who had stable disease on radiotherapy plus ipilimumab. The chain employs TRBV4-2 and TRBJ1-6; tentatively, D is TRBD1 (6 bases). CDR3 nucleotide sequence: TGTGCCAGCAGCCAAGAAGGTCCGGGGGCTCATTCACCCCTCCACTTT. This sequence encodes CASSQEGPGAHSPLHF.